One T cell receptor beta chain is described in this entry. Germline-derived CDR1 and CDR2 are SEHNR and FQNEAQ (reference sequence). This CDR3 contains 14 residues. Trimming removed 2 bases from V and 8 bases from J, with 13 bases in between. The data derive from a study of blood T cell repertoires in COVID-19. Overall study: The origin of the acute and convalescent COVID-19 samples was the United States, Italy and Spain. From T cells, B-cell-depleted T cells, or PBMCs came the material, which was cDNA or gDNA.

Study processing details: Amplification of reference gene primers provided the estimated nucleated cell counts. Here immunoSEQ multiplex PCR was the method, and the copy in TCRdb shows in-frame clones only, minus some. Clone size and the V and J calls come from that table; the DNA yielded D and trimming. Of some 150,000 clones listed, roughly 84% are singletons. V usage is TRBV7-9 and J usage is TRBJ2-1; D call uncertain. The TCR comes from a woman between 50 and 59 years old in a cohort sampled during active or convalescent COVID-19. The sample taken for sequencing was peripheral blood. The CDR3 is CASSLKSRSDEQFF. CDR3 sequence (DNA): TGTGCCAGCAGCTTAAAGTCCCGGTCGGATGAGCAGTTCTTC.